The 22 T cell receptor beta chains given below trace back to one sample, sequenced in a study of blood T cell repertoires in COVID-19. Sequencing used immunoSEQ multiplex PCR; TCRdb keeps in-frame clones, though not all of them. The table has approximately 120,000 clones, approximately 74% seen once; the top ten hold over 5.5%. The sample consisted of peripheral blood. The receptors shown here come from a man older than 75 with COVID-19, enrolled during active disease.

This chain connects TRBV28 to TRBJ2-3; the match to TRBD1 covers 7 bases. Germline V gene sequence: CDR1 MDHEN, CDR2 SYDVKM. The CDR3 sequence is 15 residues long. After removal of 5 bases from V and 4 bases from J, the junction contained 9 bases not matched to a gene. CDR3 protein: CASSRGGGSSDTQYF. The CDR3 DNA sequence: TGTGCCAGCAGTCGAGGGGGCGGCTCTTCAGATACGCAGTATTTT.

V usage is TRBV7-8 and J usage is TRBJ2-5, with TRBD2 matching 13 bases. The J segment lost 2 bases and the V segment lost 1 base, leaving 4 bases of the junction unmatched. There are 17 residues in the CDR3. Germline CDR1 SGHVS, CDR2 FQNEAQ. The CDR3 spells CASSLEGGLAGQETQYF. DNA for the CDR3: TGTGCCAGCAGCTTAGAGGGGGGACTAGCGGGACAAGAGACCCAGTACTTC. The whole variable domain, filled in from reference TRBV7-8 and TRBJ2-5, reads GAGVSQSPRYKVAKRGQDVALRCDPISGHVSLFWYQQALGQGPEFLTYFQNEAQLDKSGLPSDRFFAERPEGSVSTLKIQRTQQEDSAVYLCASSLEGGLAGQETQYFGPGTRLLVL.

J is TRBJ1-1 and V is TRBV18, with D maybe TRBD1 (6 bases). The CDR3 totals 13 residues. Germline assignment: CDR1 KGHSH and CDR2 LQKENI. V was shortened by 3 bases and J by 5 bases, with 10 bases between the two germline ends. The CDR3 loop is CASSPTGFTEAFF. CDR3 in DNA: TGTGCCAGCTCACCCACAGGGTTTACTGAAGCTTTCTTT.

The chain links TRBV7-9 to TRBJ1-5; the D gene is possibly TRBD1 (5 bases). Germline V CDR1 and CDR2: SEHNR, FQNEAQ (reference sequence). The CDR3 has 15 residues. Between the trimmed V and J ends, which lost 1 base and 1 base, there was a span of 8 bases. The CDR3 reads CASSLGQTSNQPQHF. CDR3 bases: TGTGCCAGCAGCTTAGGACAGACGAGCAATCAGCCCCAGCATTTT. Together with reference TRBV7-9 and TRBJ1-5, the CDR3 gives the full variable domain: DTGVSQNPRHKITKRGQNVTFRCDPISEHNRLYWYRQTLGQGPEFLTYFQNEAQLEKSRLLSDRFSAERPKGSFSTLEIQRTEQGDSAMYLCASSLGQTSNQPQHFGDGTRLSIL.

The chain recombines TRBV30 with TRBJ2-1; D perhaps matches TRBD1 (5 bases). Germline-derived CDR1 and CDR2 are GTSNPN and SVGIG (reference sequence). The CDR3 consists of 11 residues. The V end lost 4 bases, the J end lost 4 bases, and 5 bases lay between the germline ends. The CDR3 loop is CAWKGYNEQFF. CDR3 in DNA: TGTGCCTGGAAGGGGTACAATGAGCAGTTCTTC.

This clone was found a few times. V usage is TRBV5-8 and J usage is TRBJ1-2; possible D gene TRBD1, 6 bases. The V end lost 4 bases, the J end lost 4 bases, and 11 bases lay between the germline ends. Germline V gives CDR1 SGHTS, CDR2 YDEGEE. The CDR3 spans 13 residues. The CDR3 region is CASSTGFFYGYTF. CDR3 nucleotides: TGTGCCAGCAGCACAGGGTTCTTCTATGGCTACACCTTC.

The chain joins TRBV3-1 (or the pseudogene TRBV3-2) to TRBJ1-3, with TRBD1 matching over 8 bases. Trimming cost V 0 bases and J 2 bases; bases outside gene matches: 12. Germline V gives CDR1 LGHDT, CDR2 YNNKEL (reference sequence). The CDR3 is made up of 19 amino acids. The CDR3 coding sequence is TGTGCCAGCAGCCAAGAGACAGGGGATAACGAGATGGCTGGAAACACCATATATTTT. This gives the protein CASSQETGDNEMAGNTIYF.

This chain connects TRBV27 to TRBJ2-7, with 8 bases aligning to TRBD1. J was trimmed by 1 base and V by 6 bases; bases with no gene match: 11. Germline-derived CDR1 and CDR2 are MNHEY and SMNVEV (reference sequence). The CDR3 is 16 amino acids. Here the CDR3 reads CASSHRGRRGSYEQYF. CDR3 sequence (DNA): TGTGCCAGCAGCCACAGGGGGAGAAGGGGGTCCTACGAGCAGTACTTC.

This clone was observed a single time. V usage is TRBV28 and J usage is TRBJ2-3; 9 bases fit TRBD1. Germline trimming cut 2 bases from V and 2 bases from J; bases unmatched to any gene: 5. This CDR3 has 16 amino acids. Germline V gene data show CDR1 as MDHEN and CDR2 as SYDVKM. CDR3 region: CASSLPGTGLTDTQYF. In nucleotides, the CDR3 is TGTGCCAGCAGTTTACCCGGGACAGGGCTCACAGATACGCAGTATTTT.

The chain employs TRBV13 and TRBJ1-5; D is possibly TRBD1 (5 bases). Germline assignment: CDR1 PRHDT and CDR2 FYEKMQ (reference sequence). CDR3 length: 17 residues. V lost 4 bases to trimming and J lost 1 base, with 17 bases between them. The CDR3 sequence: CASSSQHSGGSNQPQHF. CDR3 nucleotide sequence: TGTGCCAGCAGCTCGCAACACAGCGGGGGGAGCAATCAGCCCCAGCATTTT.

This clone was counted a single time. The gene calls are TRBV18 and TRBJ2-7, with unresolved D. Germline assignment: CDR1 KGHSH and CDR2 LQKENI. There are 11 residues in the CDR3. Between the trimmed V and J ends, which lost 6 bases and 3 bases, there was a span of 6 bases. CDR3 in amino acids: CASSPGYEQYF. The CDR3 nucleotides are TGTGCCAGCTCGCCGGGCTACGAGCAGTACTTC. The whole variable domain, filled in from reference TRBV18 and TRBJ2-7, reads NAGVMQNPRHLVRRRGQEARLRCSPMKGHSHVYWYRQLPEEGLKFMVYLQKENIIDESGMPKERFSAEFPKEGPSILRIQQVVRGDSAAYFCASSPGYEQYFGPGTRLTVT.

The J gene is TRBJ1-2, the V gene TRBV6-5; D is unresolved. The CDR3 runs to 14 residues. The V and J ends lost 4 bases and 6 bases respectively, with 15 bases between them. Germline V gene sequence: CDR1 MNHEY, CDR2 SVGAGI. CDR3 protein: CASSLNRAGHGYTF. CDR3 sequence (DNA): TGTGCCAGCAGTTTGAACCGGGCGGGCCATGGCTACACCTTC.

V usage is TRBV5-6 and J usage is TRBJ2-5; tentatively, D is TRBD1 (5 bases). Germline CDR1 SGHDT, CDR2 YYEEEE. CDR3 length equals 14 residues. Trimming took 1 base from V and 4 from J, leaving 11 bases between them. CDR3 residues: CASSLRAGRETQYF. CDR3 bases: TGTGCCAGCAGCTTGAGGGCAGGGCGAGAGACCCAGTACTTC.

This chain uses TRBV5-6 with TRBJ2-2; D unclear. Trimming pared 1 base from V and 3 bases from J, leaving 10 bases between. This CDR3 is 15 amino acids long. CDR1 SGHDT and CDR2 YYEEEE come from the germline V gene. In DNA form, the CDR3 reads TGTGCCAGCAGCTTGAGCCGGAGTTACACCGGGGAGCTGTTTTTT. Protein sequence: CASSLSRSYTGELFF.

This rearrangement joins TRBV10-3 to TRBJ2-3; D remains unclear. The CDR3 runs to 12 residues. The germline V and J ends were trimmed by 6 bases and 5 bases, with 9 bases remaining between them. The germline V gene encodes CDR1 ENHRY and CDR2 SYGVKD. The CDR3: CAISLPGDTQYF. CDR3 bases: TGTGCCATCAGCCTTCCCGGAGATACGCAGTATTTT.

The CDR3, as DNA: TGTGCCAGCAGTTCACTAGCGGGAGGACCTGAGCAGTTCTTC. Translating gives CASSSLAGGPEQFF. The chain carries TRBV6-5 and TRBJ2-1, with TRBD2 identical over 12 bases. This CDR3 spans 14 amino acids. CDR1 is MNHEY and CDR2 is SVGAGI in the germline V gene. V shed 4 bases, J shed 9 bases, and the junction held 4 bases outside the gene matches.

V and J are TRBV18 and TRBJ2-3; 7 nucleotides align to TRBD1. The CDR3 has 16 residues. The germline V gene has CDR1 KGHSH and CDR2 LQKENI. Germline trimming cut 2 bases from V and 3 bases from J; bases unmatched to any gene: 8. CDR3 nucleotide sequence: TGTGCCAGCTCACCAAAGAGGCAGGGGGTAACAGATACGCAGTATTTT. Protein product: CASSPKRQGVTDTQYF.

The chain links TRBV28 to TRBJ1-5; D is ambiguous. Per germline, CDR1 MDHEN and CDR2 SYDVKM. V lost 8 bases to trimming and J lost 6 bases, with 11 bases between them. This CDR3 is built from 12 residues. In DNA, the CDR3 is TGTGCCAGCGGCAGGTCAGGTCAGCCCCAGCATTTT. Protein product: CASGRSGQPQHF.

This clone turned up a few times. The chain employs TRBV5-1 and TRBJ2-1; TRBD2 agrees at 16 bases. J was trimmed by 7 bases and V by 4 bases; bases with no gene match: 8. This CDR3 is 17 amino acids long. Germline values: CDR1 SGHRS, CDR2 YFSETQ. In nucleotides, the CDR3 is TGCGCCAGCAGCCCCGGGACTAGCGGGAGGGCCGGGAATGAGCAGTTCTTC. Translation gives CASSPGTSGRAGNEQFF.

In its sample, this clone was seen once. V and J are TRBV4-1 and TRBJ1-5; D is possibly TRBD1 (6 bases). From germline, CDR1 is MGHRA and CDR2 YSYEKL. The V gene lost 1 base and the J gene lost 2 bases, with 15 bases spanning the gap. The CDR3 runs to 17 residues. CDR3 DNA: TGCGCCAGCAGCCAAGTTGGGACACAGAGGGGCAATCAGCCCCAGCATTTT. Encoded protein: CASSQVGTQRGNQPQHF.

The rearrangement links TRBV9 to TRBJ1-6; 7 bases map to TRBD1. CDR1 SGDLS and CDR2 YYNGEE come from the germline V gene. V dropped 4 bases and J dropped 0; count of bases not matched to a gene: 1. This CDR3 comprises 15 residues. The CDR3, as DNA: TGTGCCAGCAGCACAGGGGACTCCTATAATTCACCCCTCCACTTT. Translated: CASSTGDSYNSPLHF.

The chain combines TRBV4-2 with TRBJ1-1, with D tentatively TRBD1 (5 bases). Germline V gene sequence: CDR1 LGHNA, CDR2 YNFKEQ. CDR3 size: 12 residues. Trimming cost V 1 base and J 7 bases, with 7 bases left between them. The CDR3 sequence is CASSQGGREAFF. The CDR3 nucleotides are TGTGCCAGCAGCCAAGGGGGCCGTGAAGCTTTCTTT.